Below, one TCR beta chain is given with its context. Antigen: not known. The primer mix had 60 Vbeta and 13 Jbeta primers. Profiled with immunoSEQ multiplex PCR; TCRdb holds only in-frame clones, not every one. The listing records roughly 70,000 clones. Germline assignment: CDR1 LGHNA and CDR2 YNFKEQ. V lost 2 bases, J lost 5 bases, and 6 bases stayed unmatched. This CDR3 is 16 amino acids long. This record comes from a study of cytomegalovirus exposure and HLA in healthy donors. Broader study findings: A likely sequencing artifact accounted for one observed cluster of highly shared sequence variants. Relative to equally common others, HLA-associated TCR beta chains showed greater clonal expansion in a later analysis.

This clonotype was sampled from a female donor in good health and CMV-seropositive. The specimen was PBMCs. The chain employs TRBV4-2 and TRBJ2-5, with 12 bases fitting TRBD2. CDR3 nucleotide sequence: TGTGCCAGCAGCCAATTACGGACTAGCGGGGTCGAGACCCAGTACTTC. Amino acids: CASSQLRTSGVETQYF.